One T cell receptor (beta chain) is described in this entry. This record belongs to a study of OX40 agonist ivuxolimab in advanced cancers. TCRdb keeps only in-frame clones here, not all; method: immunoSEQ multiplex PCR. This table holds tens of thousands of clones, approximately 88% found once. Specimen: CD4+ or CD8+ T cells sorted from blood, collected in a trial of the OX40 agonist ivuxolimab. This TCR came from an adult with an advanced solid tumor such as melanoma, head and neck, liver or kidney cancer.

The CDR3 DNA reads as TGCGCCAGCAGCGACCTAGCGGGAGGAGGCGCTGAGCAGTTCTTC. Its translation: CASSDLAGGGAEQFF. The V and J genes are TRBV5-1 and TRBJ2-1; 11 nucleotides align to TRBD2. CDR1 is SGHRS, CDR2 YFSETQ, per germline. The trim removed 4 bases at V and 9 bases at J, leaving 9 bases unmatched. The CDR3 covers 15 residues.